The 6 T cell receptor beta chains below were found in one sample sequenced in a study of pediatric ulcerative colitis. Assay used: immunoSEQ multiplex PCR; TCRdb lists only in-frame clones, some missing. This sample has 54,000 or so clones, with about nine tenths found just once. The sequenced sample was blood. These receptors all come from a boy younger than 18 who was a control in a study of pediatric ulcerative colitis.

The rearrangement links TRBV9 to TRBJ2-7; 8 nucleotides align to TRBD2. Germline CDR1 is SGDLS and CDR2 is YYNGEE. This CDR3 has 16 residues. The V and J ends lost 4 bases and 0 bases, in that order; junction bases with no gene match: 9. The CDR3 region is CASSPRGSGSSYEQYF. The CDR3 DNA reads TGTGCCAGCAGCCCAAGGGGGAGCGGGAGCTCCTACGAGCAGTACTTC. The whole variable domain, filled in from reference TRBV9 and TRBJ2-7, reads DSGVTQTPKHLITATGQRVTLRCSPRSGDLSVYWYQQSLDQGLQFLIQYYNGEERAKGNILERFSAQQFPDLHSELNLSSLELGDSALYFCASSPRGSGSSYEQYFGPGTRLTVT.

This chain links TRBV5-1 with TRBJ2-2; 8 positions agree with TRBD1. The V gene end was trimmed by 4 bases and the J gene end by 0 bases; junction bases not matched to a gene: 2. The V gene's germline CDR1 is SGHRS and CDR2 YFSETQ. CDR3 length: 15 amino acids. The CDR3 here is CASSPGQANTGELFF. The CDR3 DNA is TGCGCCAGCAGCCCGGGACAGGCGAACACCGGGGAGCTGTTTTTT.

This clone appeared a few times. The chain has TRBV6-4 and TRBJ1-2; 7 positions agree with TRBD1. This CDR3 spans 15 amino acids. The ends lost 6 bases at V and 7 bases at J; junction bases unmatched: 14. Germline lookup yields CDR1 MRHNA and CDR2 SNTAGT. The DNA for the CDR3 is TGTGCCAGCAGCCCTCGGCCAGAGGGGGCCGGTGGCTACACCTTC. Translation gives CASSPRPEGAGGYTF.

The chain joins TRBV29-1 to TRBJ1-1, with a tentative D call TRBD1 (6 bases). The germline V gene encodes CDR1 SQVTM and CDR2 ANQGSEA. Deletions cut 6 bases from V and 5 bases from J, with 22 bases between. This CDR3 has 15 amino acids. The DNA of the CDR3 is TGCAGCGTCCGGTGGCGGTTGGGGGCGTTGACTGAAGCTTTCTTT. Translation gives CSVRWRLGALTEAFF.

CDR3: CASSLVREGTQYF. As DNA, the CDR3 is TGTGCCAGCAGCTTAGTCAGGGAGGGTACGCAGTATTTT. The chain uses TRBV5-4 and TRBJ2-3; 7 bases align to TRBD2. V trimming: 2 bases; J trimming: 8 bases; junction bases outside the gene matches: 5. CDR3 size: 13 residues. Germline CDR1 SGHNT, CDR2 YYREEE (reference sequence). The variable domain in full, completed from reference TRBV5-4 and TRBJ2-3, reads ETGVTQSPTHLIKTRGQQVTLRCSSQSGHNTVSWYQQALGQGPQFIFQYYREEENGRGNFPPRFSGLQFPNYSSELNVNALELDDSALYLCASSLVREGTQYFGPGTRLTVL.

This chain uses TRBV7-2 with TRBJ2-3; 10 bases are shared with TRBD1. V lost 5 bases and J lost 11; bases outside the gene matches: 7. The CDR3 runs to 13 residues. Germline CDR1 reads SGHTA; CDR2 reads FQGNSA. CDR3 sequence (DNA): TGTGCCAGCAGCCCCCGGACAGGGGGGGGGCAGTATTTT. Translating gives CASSPRTGGGQYF. Using reference TRBV7-2 and TRBJ2-3 for the parts outside the CDR3, the full variable domain is GAGVSQSPSNKVTEKGKDVELRCDPISGHTALYWYRQSLGQGLEFLIYFQGNSAPDKSGLPSDRFSAERTGGSVSTLTIQRTQQEDSAVYLCASSPRTGGGQYFGPGTRLTVL.